This section outlines one TCR beta chain sequence together with its context. This clone was picked up a small number of times. The antigen it binds to is not known. The record has no base qualities; no much larger clone is one base away. The CDR3 regions of human TCRbeta chains were subjected to immunosequencing. The source study handled its data this way. TCRs in the repertoires were matched against a reference library of SARS-CoV-2-specific TCRs that had been generated with the MIRA antigen-specificity platform. Breadth meant the fraction of unique TCRs that were SARS-CoV-2-associated, whereas depth meant the fraction of total T cells that were SARS-CoV-2-associated. Each spike-specific TCR was assigned to its reactive spike region and to a CD4 or CD8 class using the MIRA data. Log10-transformed breadth and depth values were compared by one-way ANOVA with Sidak's multiple comparisons tests. TCRdb carries this immuneACCESS record with in-frame sequences only. Its versions omit some clonotypes, under half of them owing to an unresolved V gene in the studies checked, with the rest unexplained. V and J calls and clone size are given by that table; D and trimming were obtained from the DNA. This sample holds roughly 77,000 clones; roughly nine tenths were observed only once. Of the sample, approximately 4.5% is held by the ten largest clones.

This specimen comes from a study of T cell responses to AZD1222 COVID-19 vaccine (dated by TCRdb to the early 2020s). For context, the study as a whole: TCR sequencing was performed for 230 to 250 trial participants, of whom some 200 were given two doses of AZD1222 and around 25 were given two doses of MenACWY control vaccine. Trial participants were enrolled by age into subgroups of 18-55, 56-69 and 70-plus years, and roughly 150, 30 and 60 TCR-sequenced participants, respectively, were included in these subgroups.

Findings and caveats that apply to the study as a whole: Vaccine-associated CD4 TCRs spanned the whole spike protein, with dominant responses in regions 160-218 and 743-854. After two AZD1222 doses, spike-specific TCR breadth and depth were significantly higher than at day 0 and than in MenACWY recipients. Participants were mostly white British, with more females than males. The authors suggested clonal diversity may have been underestimated. Reportedly, almost half of the unique spike-specific TCRs recognized epitopes lying outside the regions that are mutated in the B.1.351 and B.1.1.7 variants. In the small 56-69-year group, the increase in depth fell short of significance, most likely because of low power. Conclusions about previously exposed vaccinees are limited because only six or seven AZD1222 recipients were SARS-CoV-2 seropositive at baseline. No day 14 peak-response samples were available, so repertoires were characterized only after the peak T cell response.

Sample time point, as interpreted from the label and publication: about 28 days (+/-7) after the second vaccine dose. AZD1222 recipients with second doses at about 4 weeks or about 12 weeks were pooled, because spike-specific TCR depth and breadth did not differ between schedules. Vaccinee samples were obtained from the UK trials COV001 and COV002, which included a single-blind randomized controlled phase 2/3 trial of AZD1222 (ChAdOx1 nCoV-19) in healthy adults. Trial participant PBMC samples were collected at day 0 and day 28 after the second dose for TCRbeta chain sequencing. From the germline V gene, CDR1 is KGHSH and CDR2 is LQKENI. Trimming accounts for 1 base at V and 1 base at J, while the number of junction bases matched to no gene is 4. The CDR3 holds 16 amino acids from the cysteine to the phenylalanine. Here the CDR3 DNA is all that survives: 48 bases in frame from base 1.

Sequences were derived from peripheral blood, sampled 28 days after the second AZD1222 dose. The source is an adult who received the AZD1222 COVID-19 vaccine. The chain couples TRBV18 to TRBJ1-1; 9 bases in between match TRBD1. Here is the DNA: TGTGCCAGCTCACCACGGACAGGGGCTGGGAACACTGAAGCTTTCTTT. It translates as CASSPRTGAGNTEAFF.